This T cell receptor (beta chain) derives from a study of blood T cell repertoires in COVID-19. This CDR3 has 14 residues. V trimming: 6 bases; J trimming: 4 bases; junction bases outside the gene matches: 6. Germline values: CDR1 ENHRY, CDR2 SYGVKD. TCRdb's copy holds only in-frame clones and misses some; the assay was immunoSEQ multiplex PCR. The top ten clones hold 1.5% of a sample with around 210,000 clones, around nine tenths of them seen once. V and J are TRBV10-3 and TRBJ2-7, with TRBD2 matching 10 bases. Sequencing was carried out using peripheral blood. This clonotype was sampled from a man between 18 and 29 years old with active or convalescent COVID-19. CDR3 residues: CAIRLAGAQYEQYF. The CDR3 nucleotides are TGTGCCATCAGGCTAGCGGGAGCTCAATACGAGCAGTACTTC.